Listed below are T cell receptor beta chains from one sample, sequenced in a study of blood T cell repertoires in COVID-19. The data were produced by immunoSEQ multiplex PCR, yet TCRdb's version contains in-frame clones alone and is incomplete. The sample includes approximately 170,000 clones, over 75% of them seen just once. The specimen was peripheral blood. The receptor set was obtained from a man between 60 and 70 years old who had recovered from COVID-19. Each CDR3 is given with its conserved first and last residue.

v_call: TRBV3-1/TRBV3-2
cdr3_aa: CASSPTLAYEQYF

v_call: TRBV6-6
cdr3_aa: CASSGLRTGLGEAFF

v_call: TRBV5-1
cdr3_aa: CASSFTGTGQGYTF

v_call: TRBV4-1
cdr3_aa: CASSQSNRGYGYTF

v_call: TRBV19
cdr3_aa: CASSIQASNYGYTF

v_call: TRBV7-2
cdr3_aa: CASSLAGTGDETQYF

v_call: TRBV7-8
cdr3_aa: CASTNYRASSYNEQFF

v_call: TRBV4-1
cdr3_aa: CASSQEWVRDRARPNEKLFF

v_call: TRBV4-2
cdr3_aa: CASSQADSEALQETQYF

v_call: TRBV7-8
cdr3_aa: CASSLLNRGTNEKLFF

v_call: TRBV18
cdr3_aa: CASSPPAGSGNTIYF

v_call: TRBV27
cdr3_aa: CASSKDRGRDEQFF

v_call: TRBV2
cdr3_aa: CASREGAPGANVLTF

v_call: TRBV24-1
cdr3_aa: CATSDSGQGSRTQYF

v_call: TRBV5-1
cdr3_aa: CASSLVLGETQYF

v_call: TRBV13
cdr3_aa: CASSLGLGTGGMDTEAFF

v_call: TRBV4-1
cdr3_aa: CASSQRGRGTNTDTQYF

v_call: TRBV27
cdr3_aa: CASSLFPTGNEKLFF

v_call: TRBV30
cdr3_aa: CAWSRRATEAFF

v_call: TRBV10-3
cdr3_aa: CAISESRGKEETQYF

v_call: TRBV14
cdr3_aa: CASSRSTGELFF

v_call: TRBV3-1/TRBV3-2
cdr3_aa: CASSQQGTNVLTF

v_call: TRBV19
cdr3_aa: CASSINPSGQGAGDYGYTF

v_call: TRBV7-2
cdr3_aa: CASSLPGGADEQYF